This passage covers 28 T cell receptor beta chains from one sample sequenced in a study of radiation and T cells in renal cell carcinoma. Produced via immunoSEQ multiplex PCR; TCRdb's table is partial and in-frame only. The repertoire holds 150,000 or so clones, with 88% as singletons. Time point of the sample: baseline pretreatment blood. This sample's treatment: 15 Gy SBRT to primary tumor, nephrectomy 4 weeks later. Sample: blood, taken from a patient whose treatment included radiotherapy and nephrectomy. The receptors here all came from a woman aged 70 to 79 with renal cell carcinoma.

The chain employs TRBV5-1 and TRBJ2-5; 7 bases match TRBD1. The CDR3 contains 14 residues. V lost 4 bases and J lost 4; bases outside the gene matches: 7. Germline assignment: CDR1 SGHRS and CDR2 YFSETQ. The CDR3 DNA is TGCGCCAGCAGCCGACAGACAGGGATAGAGACCCAGTACTTC. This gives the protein CASSRQTGIETQYF.

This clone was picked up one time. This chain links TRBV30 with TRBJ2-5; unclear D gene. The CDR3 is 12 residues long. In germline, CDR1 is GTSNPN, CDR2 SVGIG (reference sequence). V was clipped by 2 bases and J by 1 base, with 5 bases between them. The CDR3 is CAWSRVQETQYF. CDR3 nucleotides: TGTGCCTGGAGTCGGGTCCAAGAGACCCAGTACTTC.

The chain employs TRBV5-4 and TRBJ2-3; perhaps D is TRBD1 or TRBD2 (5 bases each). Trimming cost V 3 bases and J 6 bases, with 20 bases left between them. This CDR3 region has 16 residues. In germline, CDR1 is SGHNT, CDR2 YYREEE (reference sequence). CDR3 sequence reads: CASSSGRDSSPDTQYF. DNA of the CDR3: TGTGCCAGCAGCTCGGGACGAGACTCCTCCCCGGATACGCAGTATTTT.

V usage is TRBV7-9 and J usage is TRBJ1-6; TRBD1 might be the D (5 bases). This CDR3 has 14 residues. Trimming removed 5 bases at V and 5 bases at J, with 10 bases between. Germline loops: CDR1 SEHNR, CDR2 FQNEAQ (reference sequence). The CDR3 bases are TGTGCCAGCAGCCAGGGACGGAATAATTCACCCCTCCACTTT. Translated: CASSQGRNNSPLHF.

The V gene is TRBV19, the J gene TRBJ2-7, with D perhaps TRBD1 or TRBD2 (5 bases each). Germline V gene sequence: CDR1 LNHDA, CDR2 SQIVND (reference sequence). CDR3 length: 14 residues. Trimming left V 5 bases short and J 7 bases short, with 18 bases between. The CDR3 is CASSRTGTSVEQYF. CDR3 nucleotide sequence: TGTGCCAGTAGTCGCACCGGGACCTCGGTTGAGCAGTACTTC.

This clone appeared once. This chain's CDR3 is CASSLNSVDYEQYF. The CDR3 DNA reads as TGTGCCAGCAGCTTAAATAGCGTCGACTACGAGCAGTACTTC. The chain combines TRBV7-2 with TRBJ2-7; tentative D call: TRBD2 (5 bases). The CDR3 has 14 residues. The V end was cut by 2 bases, the J end by 3 bases, with 11 bases between. CDR1 and CDR2 (germline): SGHTA, FQGNSA.

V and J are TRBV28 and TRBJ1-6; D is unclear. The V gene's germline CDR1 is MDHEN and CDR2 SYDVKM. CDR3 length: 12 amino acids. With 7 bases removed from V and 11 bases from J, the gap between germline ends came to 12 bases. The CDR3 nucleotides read TGTGCCAGCACAACCGGTGTGACACCCCTCCACTTT. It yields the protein CASTTGVTPLHF.

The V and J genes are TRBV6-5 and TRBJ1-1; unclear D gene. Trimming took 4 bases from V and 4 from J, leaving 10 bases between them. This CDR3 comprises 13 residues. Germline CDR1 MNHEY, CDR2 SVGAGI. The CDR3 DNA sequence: TGTGCCAGCAGTTTCTATGACGCCACTGAAGCTTTCTTT. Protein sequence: CASSFYDATEAFF.

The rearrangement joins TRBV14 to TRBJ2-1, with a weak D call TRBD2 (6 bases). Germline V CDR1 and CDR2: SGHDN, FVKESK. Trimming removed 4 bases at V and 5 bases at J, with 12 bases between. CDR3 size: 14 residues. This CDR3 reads CASSPSGLDNEQFF. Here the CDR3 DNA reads TGTGCCAGCAGCCCATCGGGACTCGACAATGAGCAGTTCTTC.

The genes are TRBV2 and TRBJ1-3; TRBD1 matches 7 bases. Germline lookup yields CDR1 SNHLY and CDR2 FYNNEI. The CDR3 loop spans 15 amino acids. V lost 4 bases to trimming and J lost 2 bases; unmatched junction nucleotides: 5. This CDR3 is CASSVRGQTGNTIYF. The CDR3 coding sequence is TGTGCCAGCAGTGTGAGGGGGCAGACTGGAAACACCATATATTTT.

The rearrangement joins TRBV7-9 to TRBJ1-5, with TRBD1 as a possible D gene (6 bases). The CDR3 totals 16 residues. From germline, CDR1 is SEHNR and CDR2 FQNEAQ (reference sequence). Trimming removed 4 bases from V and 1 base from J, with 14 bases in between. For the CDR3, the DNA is TGTGCCAGCAGCTCGGGGGCGGAAGAGAGCAATCAGCCCCAGCATTTT. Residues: CASSSGAEESNQPQHF.

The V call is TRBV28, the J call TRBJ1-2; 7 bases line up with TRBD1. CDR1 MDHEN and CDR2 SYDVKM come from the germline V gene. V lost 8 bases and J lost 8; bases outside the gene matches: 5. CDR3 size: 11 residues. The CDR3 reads CASEGAGGYTF. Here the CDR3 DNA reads TGTGCCAGCGAGGGGGCGGGAGGCTACACCTTC.

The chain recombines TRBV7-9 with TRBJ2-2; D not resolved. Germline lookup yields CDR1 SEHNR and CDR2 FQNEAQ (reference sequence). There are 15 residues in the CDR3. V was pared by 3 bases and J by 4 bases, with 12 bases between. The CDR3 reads CASSFGPSVTGELFF. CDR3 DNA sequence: TGTGCCAGCAGCTTCGGGCCCTCGGTCACCGGGGAGCTGTTTTTT.

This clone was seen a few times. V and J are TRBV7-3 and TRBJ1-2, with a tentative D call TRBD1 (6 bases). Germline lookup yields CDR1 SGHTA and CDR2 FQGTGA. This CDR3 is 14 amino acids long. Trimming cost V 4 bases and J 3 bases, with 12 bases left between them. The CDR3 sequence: CASSSLRGDYGYTF. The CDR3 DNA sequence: TGTGCCAGCAGCTCCCTCAGGGGTGACTATGGCTACACCTTC.

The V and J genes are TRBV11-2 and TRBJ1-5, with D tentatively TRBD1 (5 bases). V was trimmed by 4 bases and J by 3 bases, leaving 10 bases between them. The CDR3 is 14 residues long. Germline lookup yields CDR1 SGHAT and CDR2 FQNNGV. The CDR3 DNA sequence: TGTGCCAGCAGCTCCACAGGTACCAATCAGCCCCAGCATTTT. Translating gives CASSSTGTNQPQHF.

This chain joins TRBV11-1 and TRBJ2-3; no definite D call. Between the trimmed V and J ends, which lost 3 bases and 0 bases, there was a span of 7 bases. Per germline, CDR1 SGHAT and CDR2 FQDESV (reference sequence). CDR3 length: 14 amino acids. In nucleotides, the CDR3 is TGTGCCAGCAGCTTTGGCACTAGCACAGATACGCAGTATTTT. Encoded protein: CASSFGTSTDTQYF.

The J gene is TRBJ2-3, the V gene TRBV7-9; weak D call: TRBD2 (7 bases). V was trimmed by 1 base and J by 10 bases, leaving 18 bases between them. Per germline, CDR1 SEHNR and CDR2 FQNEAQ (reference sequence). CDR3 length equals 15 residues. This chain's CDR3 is CASSLGRGADVAQYF. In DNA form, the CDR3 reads TGTGCCAGCAGCTTAGGTCGGGGGGCCGACGTTGCGCAGTATTTT.

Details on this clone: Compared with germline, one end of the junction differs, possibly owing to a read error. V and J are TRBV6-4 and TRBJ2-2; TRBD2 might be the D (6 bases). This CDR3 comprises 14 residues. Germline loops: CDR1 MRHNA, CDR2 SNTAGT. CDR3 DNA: TGTGCCAGCAGTTACTCATACGGGAGCGGGGAGCTGTTTTTT. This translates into CASSYSYGSGELFF.

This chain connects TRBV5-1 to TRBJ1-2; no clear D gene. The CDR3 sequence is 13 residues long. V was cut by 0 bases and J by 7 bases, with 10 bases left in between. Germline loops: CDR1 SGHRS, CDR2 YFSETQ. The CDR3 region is CASSLAGDGGYTF. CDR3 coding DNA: TGCGCCAGCAGCTTGGCAGGAGACGGTGGCTACACCTTC.

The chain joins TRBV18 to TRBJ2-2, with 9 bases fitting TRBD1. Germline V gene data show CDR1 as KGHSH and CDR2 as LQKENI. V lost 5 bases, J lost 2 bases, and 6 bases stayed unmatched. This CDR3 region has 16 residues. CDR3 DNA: TGTGCCAGCTCATCCGGGACAGGGTTTAACACCGGGGAGCTGTTTTTT. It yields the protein CASSSGTGFNTGELFF.

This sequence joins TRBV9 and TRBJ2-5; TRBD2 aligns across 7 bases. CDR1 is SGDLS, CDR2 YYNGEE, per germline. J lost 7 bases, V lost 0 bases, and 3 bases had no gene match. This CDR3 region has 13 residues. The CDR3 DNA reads TGTGCCAGCAGCGTAGTGGGGAGGGGGACCCAGTACTTC. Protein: CASSVVGRGTQYF.

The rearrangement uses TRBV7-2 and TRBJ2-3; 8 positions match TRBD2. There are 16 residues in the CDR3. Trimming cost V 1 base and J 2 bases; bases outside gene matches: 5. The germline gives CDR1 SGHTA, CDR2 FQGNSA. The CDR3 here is CASSLGAGVYTDTQYF. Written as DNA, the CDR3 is TGTGCCAGCAGCTTAGGAGCGGGGGTATACACAGATACGCAGTATTTT.

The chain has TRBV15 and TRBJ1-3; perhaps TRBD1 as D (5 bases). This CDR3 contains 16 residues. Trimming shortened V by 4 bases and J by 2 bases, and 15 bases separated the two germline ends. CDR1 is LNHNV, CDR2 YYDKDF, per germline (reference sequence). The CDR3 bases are TGTGCCACCAGCACCCTTCAGGGTACGGCTGGAAACACCATATATTTT. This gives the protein CATSTLQGTAGNTIYF.

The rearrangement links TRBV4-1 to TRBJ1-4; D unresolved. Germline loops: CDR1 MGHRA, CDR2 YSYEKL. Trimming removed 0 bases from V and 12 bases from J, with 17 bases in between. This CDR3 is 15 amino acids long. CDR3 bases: TGCGCCAGCAGCCAAGAAGAAAACGGGCACGCGGAACTGTTTTTT. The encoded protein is CASSQEENGHAELFF.

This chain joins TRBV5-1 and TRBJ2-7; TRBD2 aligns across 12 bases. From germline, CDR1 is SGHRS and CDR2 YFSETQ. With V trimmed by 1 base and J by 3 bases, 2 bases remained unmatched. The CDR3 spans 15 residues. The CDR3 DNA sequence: TGCGCCAGCAGCTTGACTAGCGGGGGGAACTACGAGCAGTACTTC. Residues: CASSLTSGGNYEQYF. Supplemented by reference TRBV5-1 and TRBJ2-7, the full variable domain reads KAGVTQTPRYLIKTRGQQVTLSCSPISGHRSVSWYQQTPGQGLQFLFEYFSETQRNKGNFPGRFSGRQFSNSRSEMNVSTLELGDSALYLCASSLTSGGNYEQYFGPGTRLTVT.

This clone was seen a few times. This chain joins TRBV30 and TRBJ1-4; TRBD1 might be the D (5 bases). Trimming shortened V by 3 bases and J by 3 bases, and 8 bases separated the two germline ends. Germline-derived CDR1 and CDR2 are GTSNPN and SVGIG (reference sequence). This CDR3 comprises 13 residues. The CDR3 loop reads CAWSVGANEKLFF. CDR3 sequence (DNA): TGTGCCTGGAGCGTGGGGGCTAATGAAAAACTGTTTTTT. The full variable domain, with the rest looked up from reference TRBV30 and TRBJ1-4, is SQTIHQWPATLVQPVGSPLSLECTVEGTSNPNLYWYRQAAGRGLQLLFYSVGIGQISSEVPQNLSASRPQDRQFILSSKKLLLSDSGFYLCAWSVGANEKLFFGSGTQLSVL.

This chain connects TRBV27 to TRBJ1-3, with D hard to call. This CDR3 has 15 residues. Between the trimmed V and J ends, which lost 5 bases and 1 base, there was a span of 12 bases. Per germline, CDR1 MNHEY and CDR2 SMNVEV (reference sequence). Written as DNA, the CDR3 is TGTGCCAGCAGTGCTTCCGGGATATCTGGAAACACCATATATTTT. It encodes CASSASGISGNTIYF.

CDR3 in amino acids: CASSLEGWGDNEKLFF. CDR3 DNA sequence: TGCGCCAGCAGCTTGGAAGGATGGGGGGATAATGAAAAACTGTTTTTT. This rearrangement joins TRBV5-1 to TRBJ1-4; D is perhaps TRBD1 (5 bases). The germline gives CDR1 SGHRS, CDR2 YFSETQ. The CDR3 loop spans 16 amino acids. Trimming stripped 0 bases from V and 4 bases from J, with 13 bases between.